The 8 T cell receptor beta chains reported below all come from one sample, sequenced in a study of cytomegalovirus exposure and HLA in healthy donors. The PCR used 60 Vbeta and 13 Jbeta primers. The method was immunoSEQ multiplex PCR; TCRdb's version includes in-frame clones alone and lacks a portion of them. Of about 98,000 clones in the sample, more than 60% were seen once. Sequencing used PBMCs. The origin of the receptors is a middle-aged man in good health and CMV-seronegative.

V gene TRBV7-9 combines with J gene TRBJ2-6; 9 nucleotides match TRBD1. Trimming cost V 4 bases and J 0 bases; bases outside gene matches: 7. Germline CDR1 and CDR2: SEHNR and FQNEAQ (reference sequence). The CDR3 totals 18 residues. The CDR3 loop is CASSSPGQGSSGANVLTF. The DNA for the CDR3 is TGTGCCAGCAGCTCGCCGGGACAGGGAAGCTCTGGGGCCAACGTCCTGACTTTC.

V and J are TRBV6-5 and TRBJ1-1; D is uncertain. CDR1 and CDR2 (germline): MNHEY, SVGAGI. This CDR3 region has 15 residues. The V end lost 0 bases, the J end lost 0 bases, and 8 bases lay between the germline ends. In nucleotides, the CDR3 is TGTGCCAGCAGTTACTCGATCAGAATGAACACTGAAGCTTTCTTT. This translates into CASSYSIRMNTEAFF.

The chain links TRBV10-3 to TRBJ2-1, with D possibly being TRBD2 (5 bases). The V end lost 4 bases, the J end lost 8 bases, and 15 bases lay between the germline ends. Germline lookup yields CDR1 ENHRY and CDR2 SYGVKD. The CDR3 consists of 14 residues. The CDR3 protein is CAISVMGVVDEQFF. For the CDR3, the DNA is TGTGCCATCAGTGTCATGGGAGTGGTGGATGAGCAGTTCTTC.

The CDR3 loop is CASGQGHYEQYF. CDR3 coding DNA: TGCGCCAGCGGACAGGGCCACTACGAGCAGTACTTC. The chain recombines TRBV5-1 with TRBJ2-5, with TRBD1 matching over 8 bases. The DNA end lines up better with TRBJ2-7; the J call may be wrong. Germline CDR1 is SGHRS and CDR2 is YFSETQ. The CDR3 is 12 amino acids.

This clone was recorded a few times. The V and J genes are TRBV7-9 and TRBJ1-4; 7 nucleotides match TRBD1. The CDR3 covers 15 residues. After removal of 1 base from V and 4 bases from J, the junction contained 3 bases not matched to a gene. Looked up from germline, CDR1 is SEHNR and CDR2 is FQNEAQ (reference sequence). The CDR3 DNA reads TGTGCCAGCAGCTTAGGGGACAGCCTTAATGAAAAACTGTTTTTT. Translation gives CASSLGDSLNEKLFF.

The rearrangement links TRBV28 to TRBJ1-5; 8 bases are a match to TRBD1. J gave up 1 base and V 8 bases, and 10 bases lay outside the gene matches. CDR1 is MDHEN and CDR2 is SYDVKM in the germline V gene. This CDR3 has 16 amino acids. The CDR3 is CASYRQGARSNQPQHF. The CDR3 nucleotides read TGTGCCAGCTACCGGCAGGGGGCCCGAAGCAATCAGCCCCAGCATTTT. The variable domain in full, completed from reference TRBV28 and TRBJ1-5, reads DVKVTQSSRYLVKRTGEKVFLECVQDMDHENMFWYRQDPGLGLRLIYFSYDVKMKEKGDIPEGYSVSREKKERFSLILESASTNQTSMYLCASYRQGARSNQPQHFGDGTRLSIL.

This clone appeared once. V and J are TRBV9 and TRBJ2-7; D might be TRBD2 (6 bases). This CDR3 spans 14 amino acids. Germline CDR1 reads SGDLS; CDR2 reads YYNGEE. V lost 4 bases to trimming and J lost 1 base, with 12 bases between them. CDR3 in amino acids: CASSLGLGSYEQYF. In DNA form, the CDR3 reads TGTGCCAGCAGCTTGGGACTGGGGTCCTACGAGCAGTACTTC. The full variable domain, its missing parts supplied by reference TRBV9 and TRBJ2-7, is DSGVTQTPKHLITATGQRVTLRCSPRSGDLSVYWYQQSLDQGLQFLIQYYNGEERAKGNILERFSAQQFPDLHSELNLSSLELGDSALYFCASSLGLGSYEQYFGPGTRLTVT.

This chain connects TRBV7-9 to TRBJ1-6, with D uncertain. This CDR3 contains 15 residues. Germline-derived CDR1 and CDR2 are SEHNR and FQNEAQ (reference sequence). Trimming removed 4 bases from V and 7 bases from J, with 14 bases in between. The CDR3 DNA follows: TGTGCCAGCAGCTCGGTGGGGAGGGAGAATTCACCCCTCCACTTT. Translation gives CASSSVGRENSPLHF.